This T cell receptor (beta chain) was sequenced for a study of T-cell memory formation after mild COVID-19 (dated by TCRdb to 2020 to 2022). At the level of the whole study: TCR sequence clusters from the two donors were found to be largely donor specific. In a couple of donors, T-cell clones that expanded and contracted after mild COVID-19 were followed by sequencing TCRalpha and TCRbeta repertoires longitudinally. Two young, previously healthy adult volunteers, one female and one male, were included in the cohort. The research as a whole found: Only two mild cases were covered in the study, and larger cohorts including severe cases with pre-infection samples were considered necessary. Contracting CD4+ clones turned up mainly in the CM and EM memory subsets, whereas EMRA was where CD8+ clones were enriched. Some responding clones were detected in pre-infection memory, suggesting pre-existing cross-reactive memory T cells joined the SARS-CoV-2 response. SARS-CoV-2 specificity was not confirmed for the second-wave clones peaking on day 37. Clones contracting from day 15 to 85 had balanced CD4/CD8 phenotypes, while a second wave expanding from day 15 to 37 was biased towards CD4+.

The CDR3 runs 17 residues from the cysteine to the phenylalanine. Just CDR3 DNA is preserved here, 51 bases in frame from base 1. From a lookup of the germline V gene, CDR1 and CDR2 are MGHRA and YSYEKL. Germline trimming amounts to 3 bases on V and 2 bases on J, with 8 as the count of junction bases outside the gene matches. Concerning this clonotype: Its antigen is not yet known. No quality values exist for individual bases; no much larger clone is one base distant.

Ficoll-Paque density gradient centrifugation was the method used to isolate PBMCs. Sequenced on an Illumina NovaSeq 6000. TCRalpha and TCRbeta cDNA libraries were constructed by 5'RACE with constant-segment primers, with sample barcodes and unique molecular identifiers being introduced. RNA was extracted from every sample with Trizol reagent. The libraries were amplified in two PCR steps, and the second step added a second sample barcode and Illumina TruSeq adapters. Sequencing of the libraries was done on an Illumina NovaSeq, producing 2 x 150 bp paired-end reads. In the paper's pipeline: Demultiplexing of reads and collapsing into UMI-guided consensus sequences were performed with migec v1.2.7. Using mixcr v2.1.11, the UMI consensuses were aligned to TRA and TRB V and J templates and assembled into clonotypes. A clonotype was counted as expanded or contracted only if both edgeR and NoisET called the change significant, with noise models trained on biological replicates. edgeR calls used a false discovery rate-adjusted p below 0.01 and a log2 fold-change threshold of 1. As an exploratory analysis of dynamics, max-normalized trajectories of the 1000 most abundant clonotypes were examined by PCA with hierarchical clustering. The CD4 or CD8 phenotype of responding clones was assigned using the separately sequenced CD4+ and CD8+ repertoires. TCRdb redid the processing of the public reads, applying fastp at Q25 and MiXCR, and retained in-frame beta chains. Rows matching on CDR3 protein sequence are summarized as one entry with the most common DNA and genes. The V and J calls shown here were made by TCRdb, not taken from the authors' results. The sample table contains about 240,000 distinct CDR3 sequences; only one count was recorded for 7.5% to 10% of them. The ten top clones hold roughly 21% of the sample.

The sequenced sample was PBMCs or a T cell subset sorted from them (not recorded which). The rearranged segments are TRBV4-1 and TRBJ2-3; the junction holds 10 bases that match TRBD1. The receptor's source is a man aged 18 to 30 who had mild COVID-19 (a few samples of this study predate the infection). The sample titles of this study are shuffled in the database, so cell type and time point are left out; the donor was told from shared clones. The CDR3 is CASSHHRDRGSTDTQYF. The bases are TGCGCCAGCAGCCATCACCGGGACAGGGGCTCCACAGATACGCAGTATTTT.